Following are 20 T cell receptor beta chains from one sample sequenced in a study of Graves' ophthalmopathy and Graves' hyperthyroidism. Amplifying from RNA transcripts, the study obtained TCR beta CDR3 regions. An initial RT-PCR round employing HTBI primers preceded a second-round multiplex PCR. Using its own MiXCR run on the multiplex PCR reads, TCRdb lists one record per CDR3 protein. The data contain 240,000 or so distinct CDR3 sequences, about 46% of them seen just once; the ten biggest clones take up less than 50%. The sequencing sample was made of peripheral blood. These receptors came from an adult man with Graves' ophthalmopathy.

This clonotype came up a few times. The V call is TRBV10-3, the J call TRBJ2-5; perhaps TRBD1 as D (8 bases). Germline CDR1 reads ENHRY; CDR2 reads SYGVKD. V was shortened by 4 bases and J by 4 bases, with 16 bases between the two germline ends. The CDR3 covers 15 residues. CDR3 in DNA: TGTGCCATCAGTGCACAGGGGGGGGCTACAGAGACCCAGTACTTC. This gives the protein CAISAQGGATETQYF.

Concerning this clonotype itself: The junction shows a germline mismatch at one end, possibly a read error. The V gene is TRBV5-1, the J gene TRBJ1-3; D may be TRBD1 (6 bases). This CDR3 region has 15 residues. Germline lookup yields CDR1 SGHRS and CDR2 YFSETQ. DNA of the CDR3: TGTGCCAGCAGCTTCGACAGGACCTCTGGAAACACCATATATTTT. It is translated as CASSFDRTSGNTIYF.

As concerns this clonotype: At one end, the junction sequence differs from germline, possibly due to a read error. The chain couples TRBV6-5 to TRBJ2-5; D is undetermined. The germline V gene encodes CDR1 MNHEY and CDR2 SVGAGI. The CDR3 covers 12 residues. The CDR3 region has the DNA TGTGCCAGCAGTCACATTCAAGGGACCCAGTACTTC. Its protein is CASSHIQGTQYF.

The gene calls are TRBV7-3 and TRBJ2-5, with D possibly matching TRBD2 (5 bases). The CDR3 extends over 14 amino acids. V was clipped by 0 bases and J by 11 bases, with 16 bases between them. The germline V gene has CDR1 SGHTA and CDR2 FQGTGA. The CDR3 region has the DNA TGTGCCAGCAGCTTAACGAGCGGCACAGATACGCAGTACTTC. Translated: CASSLTSGTDTQYF.

The V call is TRBV7-2, the J call TRBJ2-5, with D possibly being TRBD1 (6 bases). V was trimmed by 4 bases and J by 5 bases, leaving 14 bases between them. CDR1 is SGHTA and CDR2 is FQGNSA in the germline V gene. This CDR3 has 14 residues. The CDR3 loop is CASSCQQGGETQYF. CDR3 DNA sequence: TGTGCCAGCAGCTGCCAACAGGGTGGTGAGACCCAGTACTTC.

In this sample, this clonotype turned up many times. The chain employs TRBV7-9 and TRBJ1-3; D is undetermined. V was cut by 1 base and J by 3 bases, with 4 bases left in between. Germline V gene lookup returns CDR1 SEHNR and CDR2 FQNEAQ (reference sequence). The CDR3 contains 13 residues. For the CDR3, the DNA is TGTGCCAGCAGCTTAGTGGGTGGAAACACCATATATTTT. Translating gives CASSLVGGNTIYF.

The V and J genes are TRBV2 and TRBJ2-7; D gene unclear. CDR3 size: 13 residues. V shed 7 bases and J shed 0 bases, with 10 bases lying between them. The V gene's germline CDR1 is SNHLY and CDR2 FYNNEI. The CDR3 loop is CASKDLSSYEQYF. DNA for the CDR3: TGTGCCAGCAAGGACCTGAGCTCCTACGAGCAGTACTTC. Together with reference TRBV2 and TRBJ2-7, the CDR3 gives the full variable domain: EPEVTQTPSHQVTQMGQEVILRCVPISNHLYFYWYRQILGQKVEFLVSFYNNEISEKSEIFDDQFSVERPDGSNFTLKIRSTKLEDSAMYFCASKDLSSYEQYFGPGTRLTVT.

This clonotype was counted only a few times. CDR3 loop: CSAISRGRTFF. In nucleotides, the CDR3 is TGCAGTGCTATAAGCAGGGGAAGGACTTTCTTT. The rearrangement uses TRBV20-1 and TRBJ1-1; a possible D gene is TRBD1 (6 bases). This CDR3 is built from 11 residues. In germline, CDR1 is DFQATT, CDR2 SNEGSKA (reference sequence). The germline V and J ends were trimmed by 4 bases and 12 bases, with 15 bases remaining between them.

This clonotype was detected only a few times. V and J are TRBV5-6 and TRBJ1-1, with TRBD1 matching 9 bases. The CDR3 extends over 13 amino acids. CDR1 is SGHDT, CDR2 YYEEEE, per germline. V lost 3 bases to trimming and J lost 7 bases; unmatched junction nucleotides: 4. In DNA, the CDR3 is TGTGCCAGCAGCTCAGGGACAGGGAATGAAGCTTTCTTT. Protein: CASSSGTGNEAFF.

The rearrangement joins TRBV7-8 to TRBJ2-5; a weak D match, TRBD2 (6 bases). CDR1 and CDR2 from the germline V gene are SGHVS and FQNEAQ. The CDR3 runs to 14 residues. The V end lost 5 bases, the J end lost 1 base, and 11 bases lay between the germline ends. The CDR3 region has the DNA TGTGCCAGCAGCCGGGACTCCTTCCAAGAGACCCAGTACTTC. The encoded protein is CASSRDSFQETQYF.

The CDR3 coding sequence is TGCGCCAGCAGCCAAGGGGGGGCGGCTTTCTTT. Its translation: CASSQGGAAFF. The chain joins TRBV4-1 to TRBJ1-1, with D perhaps TRBD1 (6 bases). Germline CDR1 and CDR2: MGHRA and YSYEKL. V shed 1 base and J shed 11 bases, with 8 bases lying between them. The CDR3 is 11 residues long.

In the case of this clonotype: Given a much more abundant clone one base away, this may be a read error. The gene calls are TRBV29-1 and TRBJ2-7; 8 positions agree with TRBD2. Germline CDR1 SQVTM, CDR2 ANQGSEA. V lost 5 bases to trimming and J lost 5 bases; unmatched junction nucleotides: 11. CDR3 length equals 14 residues. For the CDR3, the DNA is TGCAGCGTTACCAGCGGGGGACTAAACGACGAGCAGTACTTC. Amino acid sequence: CSVTSGGLNDEQYF.

This clonotype was observed a handful of times. This chain connects TRBV10-3 to TRBJ2-7; tentative D call: TRBD1 (8 bases). The germline CDR1 and CDR2 sequences are ENHRY and SYGVKD. The CDR3 totals 15 residues. V lost 4 bases to trimming and J lost 5 bases, with 18 bases between them. The CDR3 reads CAISALNRGGNEQYF. In DNA, the CDR3 is TGTGCCATCAGTGCCCTTAACAGGGGGGGCAACGAGCAGTACTTC.

This clonotype was seen a few times. CDR3 bases: TGCGCCAGCAGCACGGGACAGAACTCACCCCTCCACTTT. This translates into CASSTGQNSPLHF. The chain uses TRBV5-1 and TRBJ1-6, with TRBD1 matching 7 bases. V shed 4 bases, J shed 10 bases, and the junction held 5 bases outside the gene matches. Germline V lookup: CDR1 SGHRS, CDR2 YFSETQ. The CDR3 extends over 13 amino acids.

This clonotype was seen only a few times. This chain uses TRBV12-3 or TRBV12-4 with TRBJ2-5; 7 positions agree with TRBD1. The V segment lost 0 bases and the J segment 2 bases; nucleotides outside the gene matches: 6. This CDR3 region has 16 residues. The CDR3 DNA reads TGTGCCAGCAGTTTAGCGAAGAGGGGGCCTCAAGAGACCCAGTACTTC. This codes for CASSLAKRGPQETQYF.

The chain combines TRBV24-1 with TRBJ1-1; no clear D. CDR1 and CDR2 from the germline V gene are KGHDR and SFDVKD. This CDR3 comprises 13 residues. Trimming cost V 3 bases and J 1 base, with 5 bases left between them. The CDR3 region has the DNA TGTGCCACCAGTGATCCACCGAACACTGAAGCTTTCTTT. Translated: CATSDPPNTEAFF.

The V and J genes are TRBV19 and TRBJ1-4, with D perhaps TRBD1 (6 bases). The CDR3 covers 17 residues. CDR1 is LNHDA, CDR2 SQIVND, per germline (reference sequence). The V end was cut by 3 bases, the J end by 8 bases, with 22 bases between. The CDR3 DNA sequence: TGTGCCAGTAGTATCGCTCGAACAGGGACGGGGAACGAAAAACTGTTTTTT. Translated: CASSIARTGTGNEKLFF.

The chain links TRBV11-3 to TRBJ2-7; D unresolved. V shed 1 base and J shed 6 bases, with 10 bases lying between them. The CDR3 sequence is 13 residues long. From germline, CDR1 is SGHNT and CDR2 YENEEA. The CDR3 loop is CASSLAVAGEQYF. CDR3 DNA sequence: TGTGCCAGCAGCTTAGCCGTAGCAGGCGAGCAGTACTTC. Based on the CDR3 plus reference TRBV11-3 and TRBJ2-7, the full variable domain is EAGVVQSPRYKIIEKKQPVAFWCNPISGHNTLYWYLQNLGQGPELLIRYENEEAVDDSQLPKDRFSAERLKGVDSTLKIQPAELGDSAVYLCASSLAVAGEQYFGPGTRLTVT.

Comments on this clonotype: One end of the junction does not line up with germline, which may come from a read error. The V call is TRBV10-3, the J call TRBJ2-7, with D perhaps given as TRBD1 or TRBD2 (6 bases each). Germline V gene sequence: CDR1 ENHRY, CDR2 SYGVKD. The length of the CDR3 is 15 residues. The CDR3 region has the DNA TGTGCCAGCAGTGAAGGAGGGGGGTCGTCCTACGAGCAGTACTTC. Its protein product is CASSEGGGSSYEQYF.

This clonotype was found many times. This chain links TRBV7-6 with TRBJ2-7; no firm D call. Germline CDR1 SGHVS, CDR2 FNYEAQ. The CDR3 runs to 14 residues. The ends were cut back, 5 bases at V and 3 bases at J, with 14 bases in the middle. CDR3 sequence: CASSPLGPGYEQYF. The CDR3 nucleotides are TGTGCCAGCAGCCCTCTAGGGCCCGGCTACGAGCAGTACTTC.